Detailed here is one TCR beta chain. Its specificity is unknown. This CDR3 spans 15 amino acids. J lost 5 bases, V lost 8 bases, and 11 bases had no gene match. Germline lookup yields CDR1 MNHNY and CDR2 SVGAGI (reference sequence). TCRdb used MiXCR to reprocess the 5' RACE reads, holding one entry per CDR3 protein. The data show roughly 340,000 distinct CDR3 sequences, 20% to 25% seen once. This entry comes from a study of T-cell memory formation after mild COVID-19. Findings of the study overall: Certain responding clones were present in pre-infection memory, suggesting participation of cross-reactive memory. Contracting clones from day 15 to 85 showed balanced CD4/CD8; later expanders favored CD4+.

Sample: PBMCs or a T cell subset sorted from them (not recorded which). J is TRBJ2-5 and V is TRBV6-6, with 10 nucleotides matching TRBD2. The source is a man aged 18 to 35 who had mild COVID-19 (a few samples of this study predate the infection). Cell type and time point are not known. The DNA of the CDR3 is TGTGCCAGCGTTAAGGACAGCGGGGGGGCGGAGACCCAGTACTTC. It yields the protein CASVKDSGGAETQYF.